These T cell receptor beta chains were read from a single sample in a study of control samples from healthy donors and cancer patients. Data came from immunoSEQ multiplex PCR; TCRdb stores just in-frame clones and leaves some out. The sample lists 250,000 to 300,000 clones, approximately 80% occurring once. Sequences were obtained from PBMCs. Source of these receptors: a woman aged 55-75 years with lung cancer. Both conserved end residues are trimmed from each CDR3. Fields, in order: V gene, J gene, CDR3 protein.

TRBV7-9	TRBJ2-1	ASSLIGRGGDNEQF
TRBV25-1	TRBJ1-2	ASRGTEYNYGYT
TRBV3-1/TRBV3-2	TRBJ1-2	ASSRGQGASYGYT
TRBV29-1	TRBJ2-5	SVAPAAGETQY
TRBV13	TRBJ1-2	ASSVRTANYGYT
TRBV9	TRBJ2-2	ASSVGDEYTGELF
TRBV7-3	TRBJ2-2	ASSSGTSGPGNTGELF
TRBV4-1	TRBJ2-1	ASSQARGTGDPHNEQF
TRBV27	TRBJ1-2	ASSLRGGWYGYT
TRBV24-1	TRBJ2-1	ATSEPDGEQF
TRBV15	TRBJ1-4	ATSRDGSRQKLF
TRBV9	TRBJ2-1	ASSPDSRGAAYNEQF
TRBV19	TRBJ1-5	ASSRTPGYQPQH
TRBV24-1	TRBJ2-5	ATSDSGTGIETQY
TRBV11-2	TRBJ1-2	ASSLERDTYYGYT
TRBV11-3	TRBJ1-3	ASSLNSGNTIY
TRBV5-4	TRBJ2-1	ASSLNAGASMNEQF
TRBV7-2	TRBJ2-2	ASSPGDGTGELF
TRBV19	TRBJ1-5	ASTGTGFQPQH
TRBV7-2	TRBJ2-1	ASSRSGRYNEQF
TRBV3-1/TRBV3-2	TRBJ2-2	ASSQGTGELF
TRBV19	TRBJ1-5	ASSPHRVGDQPQH
TRBV3-1/TRBV3-2	TRBJ2-1	ASSQAPSGGGNEQF
TRBV28	TRBJ2-7	ASSLMVRRDYSYEQY
TRBV30	TRBJ1-2	AWSGTGLFYGYT
TRBV28	TRBJ1-4	ASSMQSTNEKLF
TRBV19	TRBJ2-3	ASSIRDTQY
TRBV6-1	TRBJ1-2	ASSEASQGGNYGYT
TRBV12-3/TRBV12-4	TRBJ1-2	ASSLTTGSGYT
TRBV28	TRBJ2-7	ASSSFGGGTYEQY
TRBV11-3	TRBJ1-1	ASSQGFNTEAF
TRBV9	TRBJ1-4	ASSTQDGTENEKLF